This T cell receptor (beta chain) was sequenced during a study of blood T cell repertoires in COVID-19 (dated by TCRdb to 2020 to 2021). Regarding the complete study: Collaborator samples came from the United States, Italy and Spain and covered acute and convalescent phases of COVID-19. The prospective study material was composed of cDNA or gDNA derived from T cells, B-cell-depleted T cells, or PBMCs. Deeply sampled blood TCRbeta repertoires from subjects exposed to, actively infected with, or recovered from COVID-19 were included in the dataset. The repertoires were released in a freely available public database meant as a resource for research on the immune response to SARS-CoV-2. Samples were obtained from the ongoing ImmuneRACE study (first 160 participants) and from about 1,300 subjects provided by 6 global collaborators. Sample metadata almost always included a de-identified subject ID, COVID-19 status, age in years and sex. Where available, HLA class I and class II types were taken from metadata supplied by the sample provider and were not determined by assay-based typing. The research as a whole found: Clinical and demographic metadata were provided uncurated, with the amount varying by source and participant.

Each collaborating institution followed its own protocols to collect whole blood in K2EDTA tubes. For TCRbeta analysis, collaborators shipped samples in one of three forms: frozen whole blood, isolated PBMCs, or DNA extracted from either of those sample types. TCRbeta CDR3 regions were amplified from genomic DNA using the immunoSEQ Assay, a bias-controlled multiplex PCR. The original pipeline was this. Within the assay, amplification of reference gene primers was used to estimate how many nucleated cells each sample contained. To quantify the absolute abundance of each unique TCRbeta CDR3 rearrangement, sequence reads were collapsed and filtered. For each sample, productive Simpson clonality was calculated by taking the square root of Simpson's diversity index across productive rearrangements. TCRdb took over this immuneACCESS table, retaining in-frame rearrangements with V and J assigned. Such tables are incomplete; in checked studies, under half of the missing clones stem from an unresolved V gene, and the remainder is unexplained. V and J calls and clone size are given by that table; D and trimming were obtained from the DNA. The sample records about 80,000 clones, approximately 82% of which are singletons. Of the sample, roughly 9% falls within the top ten clones.

This clone was detected only once. Its antigen is still unknown. No much larger clonotype is one base removed from it; base qualities were not supplied. V and J are truncated by 1 base and 1 base respectively, leaving an intervening sequence of 14 bases. CDR1 is given as SGHNT and CDR2 as YENEEA, both from the germline V gene. From cysteine to phenylalanine, the CDR3 is 16 amino acids long. The retained sequence is limited to the CDR3, 48 bases, with the frame set at the first base. Sequenced input: peripheral blood. This TCR came from a human donor in a cohort sampled during active COVID-19. The chain is assembled from TRBV11-3 and TRBJ2-7, with TRBD1 as a weak D call on 5 bases. The CDR3 here reads CASSLGASGASYEQYF. At the DNA level, the sequence is TGTGCCAGCAGCTTAGGGGCTAGTGGGGCATCCTACGAGCAGTACTTC.